Listed here is a single TCR beta chain. PCR used 60 Vbeta primers and 13 Jbeta primers. The method was immunoSEQ multiplex PCR; TCRdb's version includes in-frame clones alone and lacks a portion of them. The sample consists of about 150,000 clones, 70% to 90% of them appearing once. The data originate from a study of cytomegalovirus exposure and HLA in healthy donors. Trimming cost V 3 bases and J 10 bases, with 22 bases left between them. Germline V CDR1 and CDR2: LNHDA, SQIVND (reference sequence). The CDR3 loop spans 16 amino acids. Input material: PBMCs. The chain joins TRBV19 to TRBJ1-5; D not resolved. This TCR was recovered from a woman younger than 35 in good health and CMV-seronegative. DNA of the CDR3: TGTGCCAGTAGTATCGATCCGGGAACGACTATACGACCCCAGCATTTT. This encodes CASSIDPGTTIRPQHF.